One and the same sample provided the 8 T cell receptor beta chains below, sequenced in a study of PD-L1 blockade in urothelial cancer. Measured with immunoSEQ multiplex PCR; TCRdb has only the in-frame clones, and not every one. This table has about 30,000 clones, approximately 90% appearing once. Regarding time point: peripheral blood 6 weeks after treatment start. This sample comprised PBMCs, obtained around atezolizumab (anti-PD-L1) treatment. These receptors all come from a man aged 80 or over with urothelial cancer.

The chain joins TRBV21-1 to TRBJ2-7; the table's D call of TRBD1 was not tested on the DNA. TRBV21-1 is recorded as a pseudogene. The CDR3 covers 14 residues. In DNA, the CDR3 is TGTGCCAGCAGCAAAGCGCACAGGGTTCACGAGCAGTACTTC. Encoded protein: CASSKAHRVHEQYF.

The chain recombines TRBV7-5 with TRBJ2-3; whether TRBD1, the table's D call, matches the DNA was not checked. TRBV7-5 is noted as a pseudogene. CDR3 size: 16 residues. CDR3: CVRRDRTGRDTDTQYF. As DNA, the CDR3 is TGTGTCAGAAGGGATCGGACAGGGAGGGACACAGATACGCAGTATTTT.

This sequence joins TRBV6-5 and TRBJ2-1; D is ambiguous. V shed 2 bases and J shed 2 bases, with 10 bases lying between them. The CDR3 has 15 residues. Germline V gene sequence: CDR1 MNHEY, CDR2 SVGAGI. The CDR3 DNA follows: TGTGCCAGCAGTTACGAGGAAGTAGCCTACAATGAGCAGTTCTTC. It specifies CASSYEEVAYNEQFF.

The V and J genes are TRBV7-8 and TRBJ1-2, with D possibly TRBD1 on 6 matching bases. The V gene's germline CDR1 is SGHVS and CDR2 FQNEAQ. The CDR3 length is 13 residues. The ends were cut back, 3 bases at V and 2 bases at J, with 7 bases in the middle. The CDR3 reads CASSFQGNYGYTF. CDR3 coding DNA: TGTGCCAGCAGCTTTCAGGGGAACTATGGCTACACCTTC.

V usage is TRBV6-5 and J usage is TRBJ2-2; the match to TRBD2 covers 11 bases. The CDR3 is 16 amino acids. The germline V gene has CDR1 MNHEY and CDR2 SVGAGI. V shed 2 bases, J shed 6 bases, and the junction held 5 bases outside the gene matches. CDR3 coding DNA: TGTGCCAGCAGTTACCGGGCTAGCGGGAGGTCCGGGGAGCTGTTTTTT. Its translation: CASSYRASGRSGELFF.

This clone was counted a single time. The rearrangement links TRBV6-6 to TRBJ2-1; TRBD2 matches 8 bases. Germline CDR1 MNHNY, CDR2 SVGAGI (reference sequence). The CDR3 runs 15 residues. J lost 6 bases, V lost 4 bases, and 8 bases had no gene match. In nucleotides, the CDR3 is TGTGCCAGCAGTTGGAGGCGGGGGGCCCTCAATGAGCAGTTCTTC. Its protein product is CASSWRRGALNEQFF.

The chain links TRBV30 to TRBJ2-2; D ambiguous. The CDR3 totals 12 residues. V was trimmed by 4 bases and J by 1 base, leaving 4 bases between them. Looked up from germline, CDR1 is GTSNPN and CDR2 is SVGIG (reference sequence). The CDR3 region is CAWTGNTGELFF. CDR3 coding DNA: TGTGCCTGGACGGGGAACACCGGGGAGCTGTTTTTT.

The genes are TRBV28 and TRBJ2-7; possible D gene TRBD2, 6 bases. CDR3 length: 16 amino acids. V was pared by 2 bases and J by 2 bases, with 16 bases between. From germline, CDR1 is MDHEN and CDR2 SYDVKM. CDR3 in DNA: TGTGCCAGCAGTTTACCGGGACTTTTAACCACCTACGAGCAGTACTTC. This encodes CASSLPGLLTTYEQYF.